The 11 T cell receptor beta chains below come from one sample, sequenced in a study of shared clonotypes between healthy human individuals. Some clones are missing from TCRdb's copy, which holds only in-frame ones; the method was immunoSEQ multiplex PCR. The table lists under 300,000 clones, 60% to 70% of them singletons. The specimen sequenced was memory CD4+ T cells sorted from blood. Subset noted: CD45RA-negative fraction. The source is a man aged 25 to 40 in good health.

A few counts support this clone. This chain joins TRBV6-5 and TRBJ2-7; 13 bases agree with TRBD2. V dropped 4 bases and J dropped 4; count of bases not matched to a gene: 7. In germline, CDR1 is MNHEY, CDR2 SVGAGI. The CDR3 loop spans 16 amino acids. In DNA form, the CDR3 reads TGTGCCAGCAGTTCCAGACTAGCGGGAGGTCTGTACGAGCAGTACTTC. Translated: CASSSRLAGGLYEQYF.

The chain combines TRBV5-4 with TRBJ1-1, with D unresolved. The germline V gene encodes CDR1 SGHNT and CDR2 YYREEE (reference sequence). V dropped 5 bases and J dropped 1 base, with 12 bases sitting between them. This CDR3 contains 14 residues. CDR3 sequence reads: CASSSKGPNTEAFF. The CDR3 DNA sequence: TGTGCCAGCAGTTCCAAAGGTCCGAACACTGAAGCTTTCTTT.

There are many counts of this clone. J is TRBJ2-5 and V is TRBV5-1; weak D call: TRBD2 (5 bases). The V and J ends lost 1 base and 5 bases respectively, with 12 bases between them. CDR3 size: 14 residues. The V gene's germline CDR1 is SGHRS and CDR2 YFSETQ. This CDR3 is CASSLLGSSETQYF. The CDR3 DNA is TGCGCCAGCAGCTTGCTGGGGAGTTCGGAGACCCAGTACTTC.

The chain recombines TRBV9 with TRBJ2-5; no clear D. The CDR3 loop spans 16 amino acids. V lost 0 bases and J 5 bases, leaving 17 bases between the germline ends. In germline, CDR1 is SGDLS, CDR2 YYNGEE. CDR3 nucleotides: TGTGCCAGCAGCGTAGGGTCAGGTGTAGTACGGGAGACCCAGTACTTC. Amino acid sequence: CASSVGSGVVRETQYF.

The rearrangement uses TRBV6-1 and TRBJ1-5, with D perhaps matching TRBD1 (5 bases). This CDR3 comprises 16 residues. The V gene lost 2 bases and the J gene lost 2 bases, with 13 bases spanning the gap. Per germline, CDR1 MNHNS and CDR2 SASEGT. The CDR3 bases are TGTGCCAGCAGTGAACACCAGGGCCTTGGCAATCAGCCCCAGCATTTT. It yields the protein CASSEHQGLGNQPQHF.

This chain links TRBV5-6 with TRBJ2-4; TRBD1 agrees at 7 bases. J gave up 9 bases and V 0 bases, and 12 bases lay outside the gene matches. Germline V gene data show CDR1 as SGHDT and CDR2 as YYEEEE. CDR3 length: 16 amino acids. CDR3 sequence reads: CASSLGVSGRGSIQYF. The CDR3, as DNA: TGTGCCAGCAGCTTGGGTGTGTCTGGCAGGGGGAGCATTCAGTACTTC. The whole variable domain, remainder taken from reference TRBV5-6 and TRBJ2-4, is DAGVTQSPTHLIKTRGQQVTLRCSPKSGHDTVSWYQQALGQGPQFIFQYYEEEERQRGNFPDRFSGHQFPNYSSELNVNALLLGDSALYLCASSLGVSGRGSIQYFGAGTRLSVL.

The V and J genes are TRBV5-1 and TRBJ2-7; TRBD2 aligns across 11 bases. Germline V CDR1 and CDR2: SGHRS, YFSETQ. The junction had 7 bases not matched to a gene; V was cut back by 6 bases and J by 2 bases. This CDR3 region has 15 residues. The CDR3 bases are TGCGCCAGCACCGGGGGGACTAGCGGTACCTACGAGCAGTACTTC. Protein: CASTGGTSGTYEQYF.

The chain links TRBV5-1 to TRBJ2-7, with 12 positions matching TRBD2. Germline V gene sequence: CDR1 SGHRS, CDR2 YFSETQ. CDR3 length: 15 amino acids. With V trimmed by 2 bases and J by 6 bases, 6 bases remained unmatched. In DNA, the CDR3 is TGCGCCAGCAGCTTAAGACTAGCGGGAGAGAGCGAGCAGTACTTC. It codes for CASSLRLAGESEQYF.

The V gene is TRBV27, the J gene TRBJ2-3, with TRBD2 identical over 7 bases. Germline CDR1 is MNHEY and CDR2 is SMNVEV (reference sequence). This CDR3 region has 14 residues. The V gene end was trimmed by 5 bases and the J gene end by 7 bases; junction bases not matched to a gene: 9. CDR3 in amino acids: CASSPSSGPYTQYF. The CDR3 bases are TGTGCCAGCAGTCCTTCTAGCGGACCTTATACGCAGTATTTT.

This chain's CDR3 is CASSLVAGGPLGEQFF. The CDR3 nucleotides are TGCGCCAGCAGCTTGGTTGCGGGAGGTCCGCTAGGTGAGCAGTTCTTC. This chain joins TRBV5-1 and TRBJ2-1; 8 positions match TRBD2. Germline CDR1 and CDR2: SGHRS and YFSETQ. The ends lost 0 bases at V and 9 bases at J; junction bases unmatched: 11. The CDR3 spans 16 residues.

The V gene is TRBV21-1, the J gene TRBJ1-5; the table's D gene call, TRBD1, was not cross checked with the DNA. TRBV21-1 is noted as a pseudogene. The CDR3 is 14 residues long. The CDR3 DNA sequence: TGTGCCAGCAGCAAATCGTCAGGCAATCAGCCCCAGCATTTT. It specifies CASSKSSGNQPQHF.